These T cell receptor beta chains were read from a single sample in a study of cytomegalovirus exposure and HLA in healthy donors. Data came from immunoSEQ multiplex PCR; TCRdb stores just in-frame clones and leaves some out. Of 120,000 or so clones listed, 15% were seen once; the top ten hold over 1.5%. Material: PBMCs. The source is a woman aged 18-29 years in good health and CMV-seronegative. The CDR3 runs from the conserved cysteine through the conserved F or W. D genes are given only for firm matches. Some rows have no size entry. The others give once, few or many, or a class for an expanded clone.

v_call,j_call,clone_size,d_call,cdr3_nt,cdr3_aa
TRBV28,TRBJ2-5,NA,NA,TGTGCCAGCGCCTCCAGAAACAAAGAGACCCAGTACTTC,CASASRNKETQYF
TRBV18,TRBJ2-1,NA,TRBD2,TGTGCCAGCTCACCAAGTAGCAGCGGGAGGGCCGTGGAGCAGTTCTTC,CASSPSSSGRAVEQFF
TRBV29-1,TRBJ2-1,NA,TRBD2,TGCAGCGTTGAAGATCGTAGAGCGGGAGGGCGCAATGAGCAGTTCTTC,CSVEDRRAGGRNEQFF
TRBV27,TRBJ2-2,NA,NA,TGTGCCAGCAGCCCTAATTTACCAACCGGGGAGCTGTTTTTT,CASSPNLPTGELFF
TRBV6-4,TRBJ1-5,NA,NA,TGTGCCAGCAGTGGCCCTGGAGGGCACGTACCCCAGCATTTT,CASSGPGGHVPQHF
TRBV25-1,TRBJ2-3,NA,NA,TGTGCCAGCAATATCCCCGACGGGGATACGCAGTATTTT,CASNIPDGDTQYF
TRBV27,TRBJ2-5,few,TRBD2,TGTGCCAGCGCGCGTAGCGGGGTTTATGAGACCCAGTACTTC,CASARSGVYETQYF
TRBV19,TRBJ1-1,NA,NA,TGTGCCAGTCTCGGGGGACCTGGGAGGGGATTATACACTGAAGCTTTCTTT,CASLGGPGRGLYTEAFF
TRBV4-2,TRBJ1-5,NA,TRBD1,TGTGCCAGCAGCCCGGGACAGACCAATCAGCCCCAGCATTTT,CASSPGQTNQPQHF
TRBV5-1,TRBJ1-1,few,NA,TGCGCCAGCAGCCCAGTCTTGGACACTGAAGCTTTCTTT,CASSPVLDTEAFF
TRBV6-5,TRBJ1-3,NA,NA,TGTGCCAGCAGGCGACAGTTCGACTCTGGAAACACCATATATTTT,CASRRQFDSGNTIYF
TRBV28,TRBJ1-5,NA,NA,TGTGCCAGCTCCTTTGGGAGTTATAGCAATCAGCCCCAGCATTTT,CASSFGSYSNQPQHF
TRBV28,TRBJ2-5,NA,TRBD2,TGTGCCAGCAGTTTATGGTGGGAGGGCCCAGAGACCCAGTACTTC,CASSLWWEGPETQYF
TRBV4-1,TRBJ1-2,few,TRBD1,TGCGCCAGCAGCCTTAACGACAGGGGGAGCGGAGTCTATGTCTATGGCTACACCTTC,CASSLNDRGSGVYVYGYTF
TRBV7-9,TRBJ1-3,few,NA,TGTGCCAGCAGCTCCCCTTGGCAGGGCGGAAACACCATATATTTT,CASSSPWQGGNTIYF
TRBV15,TRBJ1-5,NA,NA,TGTGCCACCAGCAGAGGGAGGGTCGCGAATCAGCCCCAGCATTTT,CATSRGRVANQPQHF
TRBV4-1,TRBJ1-2,NA,NA,TGCGCCAGCAGCTTAACCTCCTCGGACAGCAACTATGGCTACACCTTC,CASSLTSSDSNYGYTF
TRBV28,TRBJ2-3,NA,TRBD1,TGTGCCAGCAGTCAGACAGGGCGCACAGATACGCAGTATTTT,CASSQTGRTDTQYF
TRBV28,TRBJ1-3,NA,NA,TGTGCCAGCAGTTTCAGGGCTGGAAACACCATATATTTT,CASSFRAGNTIYF
TRBV27,TRBJ1-1,few,NA,TGTGCCAGCGGTCCAGGGGACACTGAAGCTTTCTTT,CASGPGDTEAFF
TRBV5-1,TRBJ1-1,NA,NA,TGCGCCAGCAGCTTGGATCAGGGGATGAACACTGAAGCTTTCTTT,CASSLDQGMNTEAFF
TRBV7-9,TRBJ1-1,NA,NA,TGTGCCAGCTACGGGGAGGGTCACCACACTGAAGCTTTCTTT,CASYGEGHHTEAFF
TRBV28,TRBJ1-2,NA,NA,TGTGCCAGCAGTAGTTCCGGGGGTCCTCTTAACTATGGCTACACCTTC,CASSSSGGPLNYGYTF
TRBV9,TRBJ1-1,few,NA,TGTGCCAGCAGCAAGGGGCCCGGTTTCCGCAAGAACACTGAAGCTTTCTTT,CASSKGPGFRKNTEAFF
TRBV6-6,TRBJ1-1,NA,TRBD1,TGTGCCAGCAGATCCGACAGGGGCTCTGAAGCTTTCTTT,CASRSDRGSEAFF
TRBV6-5,TRBJ1-5,few,NA,TGTGCCAGCAAGGAGGTTTGGGTTGGCAATCAGCCCCAGCATTTT,CASKEVWVGNQPQHF
TRBV5-1,TRBJ2-7,NA,NA,TGCGCCAGCAGCCTACGTGGGCTCTCCTACGAGCAGTACTTC,CASSLRGLSYEQYF
TRBV5-5,TRBJ2-5,NA,NA,TGTGCCAGCAGCTTGGTTCCCAGGGAGACCCAGTACTTC,CASSLVPRETQYF
TRBV15,TRBJ2-1,few,NA,TGTGCCACCAGCAGAGATGGTTGGGCAGACTCCTACAATGAGCAGTTCTTC,CATSRDGWADSYNEQFF
TRBV19,TRBJ2-1,NA,TRBD1,TGTGCCAGTAGTATCCGCGGACAGGGCAATGAGCAGTTCTTC,CASSIRGQGNEQFF
TRBV2,TRBJ1-5,few,NA,TGTGCCAGCAGGCCGAGGCGACAGGATCAGCCCCAGCATTTT,CASRPRRQDQPQHF
TRBV9,TRBJ1-2,few,TRBD1,TGTGCCAGCAGCGTAGGGGGACAGGCAAACTATGGCTACACCTTC,CASSVGGQANYGYTF
TRBV5-8,TRBJ2-2,few,TRBD2,TGTGCCAGCAGCCGGGGGGACTTAGCCACCGGGGAGCTGTTTTTT,CASSRGDLATGELFF
TRBV19,TRBJ1-5,NA,NA,TGTGCCAGTAGTATAAGAGGGTACAATCAGCCCCAGCATTTT,CASSIRGYNQPQHF
TRBV27,TRBJ2-7,NA,TRBD1,TGTGCCAGCAGGCGACCGGGACAGGGGTTCTACGAGCAGTACTTC,CASRRPGQGFYEQYF
TRBV11-2,TRBJ1-1,NA,NA,TGTGCCAGCAGGACAACTGAAGCTTTCTTT,CASRTTEAFF
TRBV29-1,TRBJ2-5,few,TRBD1,TGCAGCGTTAAACAGGGGGCCCAAGAGACCCAGTACTTC,CSVKQGAQETQYF
TRBV2,TRBJ1-5,NA,NA,TGTGCCAGCAGTGAAGCGGTTTTGCGGGGTCAGCCCCAGCATTTT,CASSEAVLRGQPQHF
TRBV28,TRBJ2-7,few,TRBD2,TGTGCCAGCATCTCTAGCGGACACTACGAGCAGTACTTC,CASISSGHYEQYF
TRBV4-3,TRBJ1-1,NA,TRBD1,TGCGCCAGCAGCTTCTTAGGGGGCGGTGAAGCTTTCTTT,CASSFLGGGEAFF
TRBV19,TRBJ2-7,few,TRBD2,TGTGCCAGTAGTATTGGACTAGTGGGTTACGAGCAGTACTTC,CASSIGLVGYEQYF
TRBV5-4,TRBJ2-4,few,TRBD1,TGTGCCAGCATCACCGCCCCGGGACAGACCGAAAACATTCAGTACTTC,CASITAPGQTENIQYF
TRBV5-1,TRBJ2-2,NA,TRBD2,TGCGCCAGCAGCTTACGGACTAGCGGGGGGTTTTACACCGGGGAGCTGTTTTTT,CASSLRTSGGFYTGELFF
TRBV9,TRBJ2-1,NA,TRBD2,TGTGCCAGCAGCGTCGGACTAGTCTCCTACAATGAGCAGTTCTTC,CASSVGLVSYNEQFF
TRBV19,TRBJ1-3,NA,NA,TGTGCCAGTAGTAAGCTTCAGGGAGGCTCTGGAAACACCATATATTTT,CASSKLQGGSGNTIYF
TRBV28,TRBJ1-2,few,NA,TGTGCCAGCAGCCTACCTGGAGTTAACTATGGCTACACCTTC,CASSLPGVNYGYTF
TRBV4-2,TRBJ2-3,NA,TRBD2,TGTGCCAGCAGCCAAGATACTAGCGGGGGAGATACGCAGTATTTT,CASSQDTSGGDTQYF
TRBV18,TRBJ1-1,NA,NA,TGTGCCAGCTCACCACAAAGGGACTCTGAAGCTTTCTTT,CASSPQRDSEAFF
TRBV9,TRBJ2-7,NA,NA,TGTGCCAGCAGCGTAGAGAGCGGTCAGAGAAACGAGCAGTACTTC,CASSVESGQRNEQYF
TRBV30,TRBJ1-2,NA,TRBD1,TGTGCCTGGAGCGACAGGGGTAGCTACACCTTC,CAWSDRGSYTF
TRBV4-1,TRBJ1-6,NA,TRBD1,TGCGCCAGCAGCCAAGTTGGACAGGGGGCGAGCAATTCACCCCTCCACTTT,CASSQVGQGASNSPLHF
TRBV18,TRBJ1-6,few,TRBD1,TGTGCCAGCTCCCAGGACAGGAGGGATGGGTCCTATAATTCACCCCTACACTTT,CASSQDRRDGSYNSPLHF
TRBV9,TRBJ1-2,NA,NA,TGTGCCAGCAGCCCTTTGGACAGCTTTTATGGCTACACCTTC,CASSPLDSFYGYTF
TRBV5-4,TRBJ2-3,NA,NA,TGTGCCAGCAGCTTGGGCTATATGCAGTATTTT,CASSLGYMQYF
TRBV5-1,TRBJ2-3,NA,NA,TGCGCCAGCAGCTTGAGAGGGTTTGGCACAGATACGCAGTATTTT,CASSLRGFGTDTQYF
TRBV19,TRBJ2-7,few,NA,TGTGCCAGCAGCGCCACTGCCGGGACACGATACGAGCAGTACTTC,CASSATAGTRYEQYF
TRBV23-1,TRBJ2-7,few,TRBD1,TGCGCCAGCAGTCTTCCGGGACAGGGTGAACACGAGCAGTACTTC,CASSLPGQGEHEQYF
TRBV30,TRBJ1-2,NA,NA,TGTGCCTGGAAAATCGGGGGACGCTATGGCTACACCTTC,CAWKIGGRYGYTF
TRBV4-1,TRBJ2-5,NA,TRBD2,TGCGCCAGCAGCCAGAACGGGGGGGCCCAAGAGACCCAGTACTTC,CASSQNGGAQETQYF